This record looks at one TCR beta chain sequence and its context. The data are from a study of blood T cell repertoires in COVID-19. Study as a whole: The cDNA or gDNA used as material had been derived from T cells, B-cell-depleted T cells, or PBMCs.

Original handling: Nucleated cell counts were estimated from reference gene primer amplification. Clones were sequenced by immunoSEQ multiplex PCR, and TCRdb holds only the in-frame ones, with some missing. Clonal size and the V and J genes are those of that table, whereas D and trimming came from the DNA. The sample includes 150,000 to 180,000 clones, approximately 73% of them seen just once. This CDR3 spans 16 amino acids. Trimming shortened V by 5 bases and J by 4 bases, and 18 bases separated the two germline ends. The germline gives CDR1 SEHNR, CDR2 FQNEAQ (reference sequence). This chain joins TRBV7-9 and TRBJ2-1; the D gene is possibly TRBD2 (5 bases). This receptor was taken from an elderly woman with acute or convalescent COVID-19. The sequenced sample was peripheral blood. CDR3 DNA sequence: TGTGCCAGCAGCCCTCCCCGGACCCGGGATTACAATGAGCAGTTCTTC. Its translation is CASSPPRTRDYNEQFF.